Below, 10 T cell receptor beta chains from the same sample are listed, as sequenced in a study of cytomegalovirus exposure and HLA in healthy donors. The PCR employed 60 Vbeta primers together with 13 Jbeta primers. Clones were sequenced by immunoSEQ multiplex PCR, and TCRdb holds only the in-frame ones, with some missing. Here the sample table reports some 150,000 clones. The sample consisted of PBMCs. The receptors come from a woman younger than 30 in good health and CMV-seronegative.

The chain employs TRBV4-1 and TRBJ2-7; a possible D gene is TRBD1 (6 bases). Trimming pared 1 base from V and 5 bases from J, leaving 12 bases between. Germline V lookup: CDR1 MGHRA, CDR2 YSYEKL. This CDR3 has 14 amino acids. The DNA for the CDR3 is TGCGCCAGCAGCCAAGTACAGGGTTTCAACGAGCAGTACGTC. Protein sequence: CASSQVQGFNEQYV.

In DNA form, the CDR3 reads TGTGCCACCCGGGTGCGGGAGGGGGGGACAGATACGCAGTATTTT. Encoded protein: CATRVREGGTDTQYF. The chain couples TRBV19 to TRBJ2-3, with 9 bases aligning to TRBD2. J was trimmed by 3 bases and V by 10 bases; bases with no gene match: 11. Germline values: CDR1 LNHDA, CDR2 SQIVND (reference sequence). The CDR3 is 15 amino acids.

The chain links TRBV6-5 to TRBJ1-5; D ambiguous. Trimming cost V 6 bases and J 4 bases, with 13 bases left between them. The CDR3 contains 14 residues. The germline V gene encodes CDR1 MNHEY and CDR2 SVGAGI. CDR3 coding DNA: TGTGCCAGCAGCTCACCGAGGGAGAATCAGCCCCAGCATTTT. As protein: CASSSPRENQPQHF.

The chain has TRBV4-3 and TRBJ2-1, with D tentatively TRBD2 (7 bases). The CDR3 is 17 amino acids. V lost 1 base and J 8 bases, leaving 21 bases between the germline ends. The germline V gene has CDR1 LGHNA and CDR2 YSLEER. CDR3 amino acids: CASSQAGVGGGWHEQFF. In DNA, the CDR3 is TGCGCCAGCAGCCAAGCCGGGGTGGGAGGGGGATGGCATGAGCAGTTCTTC.

The CDR3 spells CASSGTGGEVVDTQYF. In DNA, the CDR3 is TGCGCCAGCAGCGGCACAGGGGGGGAGGTAGTAGATACGCAGTATTTT. The V and J genes are TRBV5-1 and TRBJ2-3, with TRBD1 as a possible D gene (8 bases). The V end lost 4 bases, the J end lost 5 bases, and 20 bases lay between the germline ends. Germline CDR1 is SGHRS and CDR2 is YFSETQ. The CDR3 totals 16 residues.

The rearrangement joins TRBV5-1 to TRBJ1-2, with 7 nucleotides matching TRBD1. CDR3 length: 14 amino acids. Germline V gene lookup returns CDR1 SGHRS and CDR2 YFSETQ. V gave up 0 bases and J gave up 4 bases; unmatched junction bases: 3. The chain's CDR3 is CASSLETGSYGYTF. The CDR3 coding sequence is TGCGCCAGCAGCTTGGAGACAGGGTCCTATGGCTACACCTTC.

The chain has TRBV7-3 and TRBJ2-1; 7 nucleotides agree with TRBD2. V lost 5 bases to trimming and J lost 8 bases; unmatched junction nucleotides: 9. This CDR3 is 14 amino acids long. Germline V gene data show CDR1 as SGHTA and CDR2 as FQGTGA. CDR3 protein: CASSPGGGRDEQFF. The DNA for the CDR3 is TGTGCCAGCAGCCCAGGCGGCGGGAGAGATGAGCAGTTCTTC.

The CDR3 sequence: CASSLAPGLADGANTGELFF. The CDR3 nucleotides read TGTGCCAGCAGCTTAGCCCCTGGCCTAGCTGACGGCGCGAACACCGGGGAGCTGTTTTTT. This chain connects TRBV11-3 to TRBJ2-2; D might be TRBD2 (5 bases). V was trimmed by 1 base and J by 0 bases, leaving 21 bases between them. Per the germline V gene, CDR1 is SGHNT and CDR2 is YENEEA. The CDR3 totals 20 residues.

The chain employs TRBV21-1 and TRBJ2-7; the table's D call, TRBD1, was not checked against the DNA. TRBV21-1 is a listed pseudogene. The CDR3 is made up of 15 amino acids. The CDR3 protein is CASSKGTGGSYEQYV. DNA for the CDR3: TGTGCCAGCAGCAAAGGGACAGGGGGCTCCTACGAGCAGTACGTC.

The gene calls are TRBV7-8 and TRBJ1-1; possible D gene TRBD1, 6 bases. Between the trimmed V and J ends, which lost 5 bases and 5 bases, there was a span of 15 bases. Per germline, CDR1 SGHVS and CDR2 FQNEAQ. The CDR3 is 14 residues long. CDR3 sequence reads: CASSRSQGRTEAFF. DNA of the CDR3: TGTGCCAGCAGCCGCAGCCAGGGGCGGACTGAAGCTTTCTTT.